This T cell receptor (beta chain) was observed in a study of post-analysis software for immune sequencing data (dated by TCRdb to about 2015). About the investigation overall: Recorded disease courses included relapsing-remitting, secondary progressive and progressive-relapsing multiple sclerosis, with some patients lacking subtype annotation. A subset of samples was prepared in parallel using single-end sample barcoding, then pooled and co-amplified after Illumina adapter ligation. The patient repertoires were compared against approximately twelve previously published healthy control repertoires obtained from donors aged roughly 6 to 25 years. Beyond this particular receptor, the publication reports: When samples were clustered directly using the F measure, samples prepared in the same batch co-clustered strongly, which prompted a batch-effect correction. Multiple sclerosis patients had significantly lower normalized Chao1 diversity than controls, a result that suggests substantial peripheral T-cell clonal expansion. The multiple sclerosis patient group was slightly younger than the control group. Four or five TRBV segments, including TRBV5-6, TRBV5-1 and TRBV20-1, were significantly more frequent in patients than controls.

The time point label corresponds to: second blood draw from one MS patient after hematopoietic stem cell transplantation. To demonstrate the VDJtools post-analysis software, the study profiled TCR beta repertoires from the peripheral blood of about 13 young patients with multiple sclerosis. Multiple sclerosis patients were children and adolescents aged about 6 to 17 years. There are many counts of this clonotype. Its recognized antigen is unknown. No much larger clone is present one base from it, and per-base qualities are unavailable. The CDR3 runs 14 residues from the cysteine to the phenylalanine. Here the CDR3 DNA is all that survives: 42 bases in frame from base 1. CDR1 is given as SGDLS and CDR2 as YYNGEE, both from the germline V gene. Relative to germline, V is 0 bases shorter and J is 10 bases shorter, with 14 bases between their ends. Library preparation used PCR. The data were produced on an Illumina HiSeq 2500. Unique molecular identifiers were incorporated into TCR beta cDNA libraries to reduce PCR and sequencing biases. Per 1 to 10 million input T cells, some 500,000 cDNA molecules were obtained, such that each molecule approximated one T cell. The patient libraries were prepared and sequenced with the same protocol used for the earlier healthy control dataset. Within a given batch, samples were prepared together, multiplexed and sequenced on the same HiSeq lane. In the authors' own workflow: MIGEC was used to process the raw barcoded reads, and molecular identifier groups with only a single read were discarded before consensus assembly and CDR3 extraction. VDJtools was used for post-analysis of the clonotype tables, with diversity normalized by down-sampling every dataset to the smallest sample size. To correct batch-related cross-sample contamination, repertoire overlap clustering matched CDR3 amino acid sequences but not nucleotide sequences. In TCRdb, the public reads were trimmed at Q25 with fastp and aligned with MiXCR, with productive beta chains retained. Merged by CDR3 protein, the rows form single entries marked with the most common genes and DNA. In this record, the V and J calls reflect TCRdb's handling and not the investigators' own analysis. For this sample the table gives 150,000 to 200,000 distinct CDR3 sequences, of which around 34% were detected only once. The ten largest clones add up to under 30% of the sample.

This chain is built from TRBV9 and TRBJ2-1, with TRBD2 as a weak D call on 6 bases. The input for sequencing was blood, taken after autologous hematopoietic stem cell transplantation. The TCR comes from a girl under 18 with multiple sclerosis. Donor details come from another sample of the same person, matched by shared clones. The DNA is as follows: TGTGCCAGCAGCGTAGATCTGGGGGGAGAGGAGCAGTTCTTC. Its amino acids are CASSVDLGGEEQFF.